This TCR beta chain was obtained from a study of regulatory T cells in long-lasting Graves disease. Study outcomes and limitations: Persistent Graves' patients showed less TCR diversity than newly diagnosed ones.

Combining iRepertoire HTBI primers with Arm-PCR of CDR3 regions, the authors built TCR beta libraries. Each CDR3 protein is one row after TCRdb ran MiXCR on the multiplex PCR reads. The sample records 600,000 to 650,000 distinct CDR3 sequences, roughly 15% being singletons. In the case of this clonotype: The antigen is not known.

Germline loops: CDR1 KGHDR, CDR2 SFDVKD. V was pared by 6 bases and J by 1 base, with 18 bases between. The CDR3 loop spans 17 amino acids. The sample's time point: newly diagnosed GD, antithyroid drugs for less than 3 months. Researchers made the TCR library from RNA that was extracted from PBMCs. These data were also filed under a second study, of T cells in Graves' hyperthyroidism and ophthalmopathy. This second report adds: Graves' hyperthyroidism qualified as stable when ophthalmopathy did not progress within 18 months. The HTBI primer set drove a first-round RT-PCR of the TCR CDR3.

Sequences were derived from peripheral blood mononuclear cells (PBMCs), sampled at new diagnosis, from a patient treated with antithyroid drugs. The TCR sequence derives from a woman younger than 45 with Graves disease. J is TRBJ1-5 and V is TRBV24-1; no clear D gene. The CDR3 region is CATSSGSHTSSNQPQHF. The CDR3 nucleotides are TGTGCCACCAGTAGCGGGTCCCATACGAGCAGCAATCAGCCCCAGCATTTT.